Shown below are 18 T cell receptor beta chains from a single sample sequenced in a study of T cell responses to AZD1222 COVID-19 vaccine. The assay was immunoSEQ multiplex PCR, and TCRdb's table has in-frame clones only and misses some. In the table there are 150,000 or so clones, around 93% of which are singletons. The sample in question was peripheral blood, obtained 28 days after the second AZD1222 dose. The origin of the receptors is an adult who received the AZD1222 COVID-19 vaccine.

This chain links TRBV4-3 with TRBJ2-1; 14 positions agree with TRBD2. CDR1 LGHNA and CDR2 YSLEER come from the germline V gene. This CDR3 comprises 19 residues. V dropped 4 bases and J dropped 7; count of bases not matched to a gene: 15. CDR3 region: CASSRLPGTSGSVGNEQFF. CDR3 nucleotide sequence: TGCGCCAGCAGCCGGTTACCCGGGACTAGCGGGAGTGTGGGAAATGAGCAGTTCTTC.

Remarks on this clone: This CDR3 is also generated by other DNA sequences in the sample. The gene calls are TRBV5-1 and TRBJ2-1, with 9 bases lining up with TRBD2. V lost 2 bases, J lost 0 bases, and 0 bases stayed unmatched. This CDR3 spans 15 amino acids. Germline V gives CDR1 SGHRS, CDR2 YFSETQ. CDR3: CASSFSGSSYNEQFF. In DNA form, the CDR3 reads TGCGCCAGCAGCTTTAGCGGGAGCTCCTACAATGAGCAGTTCTTC. The whole variable domain, filled in from reference TRBV5-1 and TRBJ2-1, reads KAGVTQTPRYLIKTRGQQVTLSCSPISGHRSVSWYQQTPGQGLQFLFEYFSETQRNKGNFPGRFSGRQFSNSRSEMNVSTLELGDSALYLCASSFSGSSYNEQFFGPGTRLTVL.

The genes are TRBV4-2 and TRBJ1-4; TRBD1 aligns across 8 bases. Germline V gives CDR1 LGHNA, CDR2 YNFKEQ. The ends lost 4 bases at V and 5 bases at J; junction bases unmatched: 6. This CDR3 is 15 amino acids long. The CDR3 loop reads CASSPPGQENEKLFF. The CDR3 nucleotides are TGTGCCAGCAGCCCGCCGGGACAGGAGAATGAAAAACTGTTTTTT.

The V gene is TRBV27, the J gene TRBJ1-5; D is uncertain. V was pared by 5 bases and J by 0 bases, with 8 bases between. The CDR3 runs 14 residues. Germline V gives CDR1 MNHEY, CDR2 SMNVEV (reference sequence). CDR3 residues: CASSLYYSNQPQHF. CDR3 DNA: TGTGCCAGCAGTCTTTACTATAGCAATCAGCCCCAGCATTTT.

This chain joins TRBV4-3 and TRBJ1-3, with TRBD1 identical over 8 bases. V gave up 1 base and J gave up 2 bases; unmatched junction bases: 4. Germline values: CDR1 LGHNA, CDR2 YSLEER. The CDR3 runs to 16 residues. As DNA, the CDR3 is TGCGCCAGCAGCCAAGGGAACAGGGGGGCTGGAAACACCATATATTTT. Its protein is CASSQGNRGAGNTIYF.

CDR3 protein: CASSRTGGNSPLHF. The CDR3 DNA reads as TGTGCCAGCAGCCGGACAGGGGGCAACTCACCCCTCCACTTT. The V gene is TRBV11-1, the J gene TRBJ1-6; TRBD1 matches at 11 bases. J lost 10 bases, V lost 5 bases, and 4 bases had no gene match. CDR1 SGHAT and CDR2 FQDESV come from the germline V gene (reference sequence). This CDR3 spans 14 amino acids.

The V call is TRBV5-8, the J call TRBJ2-4; 12 positions agree with TRBD2. The CDR3 runs to 16 residues. V lost 4 bases to trimming and J lost 5 bases; unmatched junction nucleotides: 7. The germline gives CDR1 SGHTS, CDR2 YDEGEE. Here the CDR3 DNA reads TGTGCCAGCAGCACCGGACTAGCGGGAATAGAAAACATTCAGTACTTC. It specifies CASSTGLAGIENIQYF.

The chain recombines TRBV29-1 with TRBJ2-3; 10 nucleotides agree with TRBD1. The CDR3 totals 16 residues. V lost 2 bases and J lost 2; bases outside the gene matches: 7. Germline loops: CDR1 SQVTM, CDR2 ANQGSEA. The CDR3 nucleotides are TGCAGCGTTGAACGACCGGGACAGGGGATCACAGATACGCAGTATTTT. It yields the protein CSVERPGQGITDTQYF.

V and J are TRBV7-9 and TRBJ1-1, with a tentative D call TRBD1 (6 bases). Trimming pared 5 bases from V and 0 bases from J, leaving 10 bases between. The germline V gene encodes CDR1 SEHNR and CDR2 FQNEAQ (reference sequence). The CDR3 has 14 residues. In nucleotides, the CDR3 is TGTGCCAGCAGCCCCGGACAGTTGAACACTGAAGCTTTCTTT. This sequence encodes CASSPGQLNTEAFF.

The CDR3 loop is CSASRGSWYEQYF. The CDR3 DNA reads TGCAGTGCTAGTCGCGGGAGTTGGTACGAGCAGTACTTC. The chain combines TRBV20-1 with TRBJ2-7; TRBD2 matches at 7 bases. The CDR3 length is 13 residues. The germline CDR1 and CDR2 sequences are DFQATT and SNEGSKA (reference sequence). V lost 3 bases to trimming and J lost 4 bases; unmatched junction nucleotides: 6.

This chain connects TRBV6-2 or TRBV6-3 to TRBJ2-1, with 7 bases aligning to TRBD2. The germline CDR1 and CDR2 sequences are MNHEY and SVGEGT. V gave up 3 bases and J gave up 7 bases; unmatched junction bases: 3. This CDR3 has 13 residues. The CDR3 spells CASSYGRGNEQFF. CDR3 DNA: TGTGCCAGCAGTTATGGGAGGGGAAATGAGCAGTTCTTC.

This clone appeared once. V gene TRBV14 combines with J gene TRBJ2-1, with a weak D call TRBD2 (5 bases). CDR1 and CDR2 (germline): SGHDN, FVKESK. The ends were cut back, 0 bases at V and 3 bases at J, with 15 bases in the middle. This CDR3 is built from 17 residues. Here the CDR3 DNA reads TGTGCCAGCAGCCAAGATATAGGAGCGGCAGGCTACAATGAGCAGTTCTTC. It is translated as CASSQDIGAAGYNEQFF.

The chain couples TRBV7-9 to TRBJ2-1, with 8 nucleotides matching TRBD2. The ends lost 4 bases at V and 2 bases at J; junction bases unmatched: 7. Germline V gene data show CDR1 as SEHNR and CDR2 as FQNEAQ (reference sequence). This CDR3 region has 16 residues. CDR3 in DNA: TGTGCCAGCAGCTCCTGGACTAGCTTAACCTACAATGAGCAGTTCTTC. As protein: CASSSWTSLTYNEQFF.

The chain combines TRBV27 with TRBJ1-2; 9 positions match TRBD1. The trim removed 3 bases at V and 8 bases at J, leaving 7 bases unmatched. CDR3 length: 14 residues. Germline lookup yields CDR1 MNHEY and CDR2 SMNVEV (reference sequence). In nucleotides, the CDR3 is TGTGCCAGCAGTTTGAGGACAGGGGAAGTGGGCTACACCTTC. This gives the protein CASSLRTGEVGYTF.

The count of this clone is one. The chain uses TRBV28 and TRBJ1-1; no reliable D call. This CDR3 comprises 13 residues. The germline V gene encodes CDR1 MDHEN and CDR2 SYDVKM. V gave up 7 bases and J gave up 0 bases, with 9 bases separating them. CDR3 nucleotides: TGTGCCAGCAAGACACCGATGAACACTGAAGCTTTCTTT. Its protein product is CASKTPMNTEAFF. Supplemented by reference TRBV28 and TRBJ1-1, the full variable domain reads DVKVTQSSRYLVKRTGEKVFLECVQDMDHENMFWYRQDPGLGLRLIYFSYDVKMKEKGDIPEGYSVSREKKERFSLILESASTNQTSMYLCASKTPMNTEAFFGQGTRLTVV.

This clone was seen only once. This sequence joins TRBV5-1 and TRBJ2-6; D may be TRBD1 (6 bases). CDR1 and CDR2 from the germline V gene are SGHRS and YFSETQ. The CDR3 is made up of 15 amino acids. The ends were cut back, 2 bases at V and 1 base at J, with 7 bases in the middle. CDR3 sequence: CASSLQGSGANVLTF. CDR3 coding DNA: TGCGCCAGCAGCTTACAGGGTTCTGGGGCCAACGTCCTGACTTTC.

This chain uses TRBV2 with TRBJ1-2; D not certain. The CDR3 runs 12 residues. The V and J ends lost 6 bases and 6 bases respectively, with 11 bases between them. Germline V lookup: CDR1 SNHLY, CDR2 FYNNEI. The CDR3, as DNA: TGTGCCAGCAGCGCTCCCATGGATGGCTACACCTTC. It translates to CASSAPMDGYTF.

This chain uses TRBV3-1 (or the pseudogene TRBV3-2) with TRBJ2-7; D is uncertain. CDR3 length equals 13 residues. V shed 1 base and J shed 2 bases, with 6 bases lying between them. The germline gives CDR1 LGHDT, CDR2 YNNKEL (reference sequence). The CDR3 bases are TGTGCCAGCAGCCAAGCAGGACCCTACGAGCAGTACTTC. This sequence encodes CASSQAGPYEQYF.